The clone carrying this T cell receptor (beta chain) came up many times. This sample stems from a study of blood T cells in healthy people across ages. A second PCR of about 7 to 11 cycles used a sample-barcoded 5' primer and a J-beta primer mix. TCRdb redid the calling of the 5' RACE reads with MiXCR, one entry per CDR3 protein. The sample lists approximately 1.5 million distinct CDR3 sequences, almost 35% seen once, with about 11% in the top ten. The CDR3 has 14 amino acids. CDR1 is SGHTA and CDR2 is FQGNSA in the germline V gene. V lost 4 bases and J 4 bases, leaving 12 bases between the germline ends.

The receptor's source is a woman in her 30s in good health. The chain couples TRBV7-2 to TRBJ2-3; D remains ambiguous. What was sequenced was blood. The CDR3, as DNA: TGTGCCAGCAGCTCCCCCTCCCGTCCAGATACGCAGTATTTT. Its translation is CASSSPSRPDTQYF.